Sequencing of this T cell receptor beta chain was carried out in a study of OX40 agonist ivuxolimab in advanced cancers. The repertoire was sequenced with immunoSEQ multiplex PCR; TCRdb's copy has only in-frame clones and lacks some. The sample carries about 72,000 clones, 81% recorded once. Germline CDR1 SGHVS, CDR2 FQNEAQ. CDR3 size: 14 residues. This chain connects TRBV7-8 to TRBJ2-5; 9 nucleotides line up with TRBD2. The end of the DNA fits TRBJ2-7 better, so the J call may be wrong. The sequence was obtained from an adult with an advanced solid tumor such as melanoma, head and neck, liver or kidney cancer. Here the sequenced sample was CD4+ or CD8+ T cells sorted from blood, taken in a trial of the OX40 agonist ivuxolimab. As DNA, the CDR3 is TGTGCCAGCAGCTTCGGCGGGAGGGTCCACGAGCAGTACTTC. Protein: CASSFGGRVHEQYF.